A selection of T cell receptor beta chains follows, all from one sample in a study of Ad26.COV2.S vaccination and SARS-CoV-2 variants. This table comes from immunoSEQ multiplex PCR, and its TCRdb copy is limited to in-frame clones, with some not included. The sample lists around 450,000 clones; around 89% were seen once. The material sequenced was peripheral blood, taken in a trial of Ad26.COV2.S vaccine versus placebo. Receptors originate from a person aged 18-60 years who received the Ad26.COV2.S COVID-19 vaccine or a placebo. CDR3s include the opening cysteine and the closing phenylalanine or tryptophan. A D gene is named only where the DNA matches it firmly. Size tells how often a clone was seen (once, few, many) or the class of an expanded clone, and some rows leave it out.

>NA|TRBJ1-2|TRBV11-2|NA
CASSLAATNNYGYTF
TGTGCCAGCAGCTTAGCTGCAACAAATAACTATGGCTACACCTTC
>once|TRBJ1-1|TRBV6-6|NA
CASAPGAKNTEAFF
TGTGCCAGCGCACCGGGCGCAAAAAACACTGAAGCTTTCTTT
>NA|TRBJ1-2|TRBV11-2|NA
CASSFSADYYGYTF
TGTGCCAGCAGCTTCTCGGCAGATTACTATGGCTACACCTTC
>NA|TRBJ1-5|TRBV7-2|TRBD1
CASSQPPTGTAARQPQHF
TGTGCCAGCAGCCAACCCCCCACCGGGACAGCGGCGCGGCAGCCCCAGCATTTT
>once|TRBJ2-1|TRBV12-5|NA
CASGLAPGTRYNEQFF
TGTGCTAGTGGTTTGGCCCCGGGCACCAGGTACAATGAGCAGTTCTTC
>NA|TRBJ2-1|TRBV30|TRBD2
CAWRGTSSYNEQFF
TGTGCCTGGAGAGGGACTAGCTCCTACAATGAGCAGTTCTTC
>NA|TRBJ2-5|TRBV2|NA
CASSEPPLETQYF
TGTGCCAGCAGCGAACCACCGCTAGAGACCCAGTACTTC
>NA|TRBJ2-1|TRBV14|NA
CASSLDVGGGSYNEQFF
TGTGCCAGCAGCCTCGACGTGGGGGGAGGCTCCTACAATGAGCAGTTCTTC
>NA|TRBJ2-3|TRBV6-5|NA
CASSATGERSWYF
TGTGCCAGCAGCGCTACCGGAGAGCGCTCGTGGTATTTT
>NA|TRBJ2-1|TRBV10-3|TRBD2
CAISRTSQLVEQFF
TGTGCCATCAGCCGGACTAGTCAGTTGGTTGAGCAGTTCTTC
>NA|TRBJ2-7|TRBV7-2|NA
CASSLTTYEQYF
TGTGCCAGCAGCTTAACCACCTACGAGCAGTACTTC
>NA|TRBJ2-1|TRBV18|NA
CASSPRSGSSYNEQFF
TGTGCCAGCTCACCACGGTCGGGAAGCTCCTACAATGAGCAGTTCTTC
>NA|TRBJ1-2|TRBV28|NA
CASSLDTHGYTF
TGTGCCAGCAGTCTTGATACCCATGGCTACACCTTC
>NA|TRBJ2-2|TRBV28|TRBD2
CASSLYIAGANTGELFF
TGTGCCAGCAGTTTATACATAGCGGGAGCTAACACCGGGGAGCTGTTTTTT
>once|TRBJ1-5|TRBV7-6|TRBD1
CASSLGQATPNQPQHF
TGTGCCAGCAGCCTGGGACAGGCGACACCTAATCAGCCCCAGCATTTT
>NA|TRBJ1-1|TRBV4-3|NA
CASSQDNRWVVSFF
TGCGCCAGCAGCCAAGATAATCGATGGGTCGTGTCTTTCTTT
>NA|TRBJ2-7|TRBV13|TRBD2
CASSLMGLAGMFVHEQYF
TGTGCCAGCAGCTTAATGGGACTAGCGGGAATGTTCGTCCACGAGCAGTACTTC
>few|TRBJ2-1|TRBV6-1|NA
CASSEPTGTFEGKFF
TGTGCCAGCAGTGAACCCACGGGGACTTTCGAGGGAAAGTTCTTC
>NA|TRBJ2-7|TRBV18|NA
CASSPPSAGKRDEQYF
TGTGCCAGCTCACCACCGTCAGCAGGAAAGAGAGACGAGCAGTACTTC
>NA|TRBJ2-7|TRBV5-6|NA
CASSLGNRYLYYEQYF
TGTGCCAGCAGCCTGGGGAACAGGTATCTTTACTACGAGCAGTACTTC
>NA|TRBJ2-1|TRBV4-1|TRBD2
CASSRSGTSGGRNEQFF
TGCGCCAGCAGCCGATCCGGGACTAGCGGGGGGAGAAATGAGCAGTTCTTC
>NA|TRBJ2-3|TRBV18|NA
CASSPRGATITDTQYF
TGTGCCAGCTCACCGAGGGGGGCCACAATCACAGATACGCAGTATTTT
>NA|TRBJ2-1|TRBV28|NA
CASSLFLLWSNEQFF
TGTGCCAGCAGTTTGTTTCTCCTTTGGAGCAATGAGCAGTTCTTC
>NA|TRBJ2-1|TRBV5-4|NA
CASSLGGGSSYNEQFF
TGTGCCAGCAGCTTGGGAGGTGGGAGCTCCTACAATGAGCAGTTCTTC
>NA|TRBJ1-1|TRBV6-1|TRBD1
CASGPGGQEGQAFF
TGTGCCAGCGGTCCCGGAGGACAGGAAGGGCAAGCTTTCTTT
>NA|TRBJ1-2|TRBV7-3|TRBD1
CASSYGQGLGYTF
TGTGCCAGCAGCTACGGACAGGGCCTAGGCTACACCTTC
>NA|TRBJ2-3|TRBV7-6|NA
CASSLEAWTAPLIDTQYF
TGTGCCAGCAGCTTAGAGGCTTGGACTGCCCCTCTCATCGATACGCAGTATTTT
>NA|TRBJ2-2|TRBV3-1/TRBV3-2|NA
CASSGPKGPGELFF
TGTGCCAGCAGCGGACCGAAGGGACCCGGGGAGCTGTTTTTT
>NA|TRBJ1-1|TRBV18|TRBD1
CASSWDRANTEAFF
TGTGCCAGCTCATGGGACAGAGCGAACACTGAAGCTTTCTTT
>NA|TRBJ1-6|TRBV6-6|TRBD1
CASSSTGQGLNSPLHF
TGTGCCAGCAGTTCTACAGGACAGGGGCTTAATTCACCCCTCCACTTT
>once|TRBJ1-5|TRBV7-2|NA
CASSFTGVSNQPQHF
TGTGCCAGCAGCTTTACCGGGGTTAGCAATCAGCCCCAGCATTTT
>NA|TRBJ2-3|TRBV30|TRBD2
CAWSVGLAGVDTQYF
TGTGCCTGGAGTGTTGGCCTAGCGGGAGTAGATACGCAGTATTTT
>NA|TRBJ2-1|TRBV7-9|TRBD2
CASSLGTSGSRASFF
TGTGCCAGCAGCCTGGGGACTAGCGGGAGCCGAGCGTCGTTCTTC
>NA|TRBJ2-1|TRBV2|TRBD1
CASRTGEDLYNEQFF
TGTGCCAGCAGGACAGGGGAAGACCTCTACAATGAGCAGTTCTTC
>NA|TRBJ1-6|TRBV11-2|TRBD1
CASSLGDRGGSPLHF
TGTGCCAGCAGCTTAGGGGACAGAGGGGGCTCACCCCTCCACTTT
>NA|TRBJ2-3|TRBV18|NA
CASSLVSDTDTQYF
TGTGCCAGCTCACTGGTTAGCGACACAGATACGCAGTATTTT
>NA|TRBJ1-5|TRBV6-5|NA
CASSYSANQPQHF
TGTGCCAGCAGTTACTCAGCTAATCAGCCCCAGCATTTT
>NA|TRBJ2-6|TRBV27|NA
CASSLSGNGANVLTF
TGTGCCAGCAGTTTATCGGGGAATGGGGCCAACGTCCTGACTTTC
>NA|TRBJ1-3|TRBV4-2|NA
CASSQDLRGSGNTIYF
TGTGCCAGCAGCCAAGATCTCCGAGGGTCTGGAAACACCATATATTTT
>NA|TRBJ2-3|TRBV28|NA
CASRRLRPATDTQYF
TGTGCCAGCAGACGCCTTAGGCCCGCCACAGATACGCAGTATTTT
>NA|TRBJ2-5|TRBV5-1|NA
CASSPGRQETQYF
TGCGCCAGCAGCCCGGGAAGACAAGAGACCCAGTACTTC